This T cell receptor (beta chain) was captured in a study of T cell responses to AZD1222 COVID-19 vaccine. Study results and caveats: Donors were chiefly white British, with a greater number of females, and clonal diversity was perhaps underestimated. Repertoires were sampled only after the peak T cell response.

In the case of this clone: Antigen unknown.

The method was immunoSEQ multiplex PCR; TCRdb's version includes in-frame clones alone and lacks a portion of them. The sample lists approximately 120,000 clones; 75% to 90% were seen once. Germline V gene lookup returns CDR1 SGHRS and CDR2 YFSETQ. This CDR3 has 15 residues. The junction had 3 bases not matched to a gene; V was cut back by 2 bases and J by 0 bases. Whether given at about 4 or about 12 weeks, second doses were pooled. The TCR was taken from an adult who received the AZD1222 COVID-19 vaccine. The chain has TRBV5-1 and TRBJ2-7; 9 nucleotides match TRBD2. The sample was peripheral blood, taken 28 days after the second AZD1222 dose. The CDR3 reads CASSFSGGTSYEQYF. The CDR3 coding sequence is TGCGCCAGCAGCTTTAGCGGGGGTACCTCCTACGAGCAGTACTTC.